This T cell receptor (beta chain) emerged from a study of blood T cell repertoires in COVID-19. Turning to the study itself: Collection of acute and convalescent COVID-19 samples took place in the United States, Italy and Spain.

Some clones are missing from TCRdb's copy, which holds only in-frame ones; the method was immunoSEQ multiplex PCR. Of roughly 200,000 clones listed, 84% are singletons. The V gene lost 8 bases and the J gene lost 7 bases, with 15 bases spanning the gap. CDR1 and CDR2 (germline): MNHEY, SVGAGI. The CDR3 runs to 13 residues. This clone occurred once. The chain uses TRBV6-5 and TRBJ1-5; maybe TRBD1 (5 bases). What was sequenced was peripheral blood. This receptor was identified in a woman aged 80 or over with COVID-19, enrolled during active disease. For the CDR3, the DNA is TGTGCCAGCGGCCAGGGTAGAGAACAGCCCCAGCATTTT. Protein sequence: CASGQGREQPQHF.